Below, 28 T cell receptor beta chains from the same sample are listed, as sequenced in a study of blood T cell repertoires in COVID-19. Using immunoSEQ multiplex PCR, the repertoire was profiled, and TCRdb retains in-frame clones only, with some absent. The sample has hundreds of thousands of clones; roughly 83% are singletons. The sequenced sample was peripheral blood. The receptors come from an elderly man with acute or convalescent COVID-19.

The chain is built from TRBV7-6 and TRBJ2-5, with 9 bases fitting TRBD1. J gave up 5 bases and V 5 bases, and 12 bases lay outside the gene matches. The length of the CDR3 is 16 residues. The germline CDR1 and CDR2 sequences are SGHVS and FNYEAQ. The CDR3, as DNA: TGTGCCAGCAGCCCCGGGTACAGGGGGCGCCGTGAGACCCAGTACTTC. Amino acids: CASSPGYRGRRETQYF. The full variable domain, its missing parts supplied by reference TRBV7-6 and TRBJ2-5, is GAGVSQSPRYKVTKRGQDVALRCDPISGHVSLYWYRQALGQGPEFLTYFNYEAQQDKSGLPNDRFSAERPEGSISTLTIQRTEQRDSAMYRCASSPGYRGRRETQYFGPGTRLLVL.

The CDR3 DNA follows: TGTGCCAGCAGCCCAACCAGGGGAAATAGGGTCTATGGCTACACCTTC. This translates into CASSPTRGNRVYGYTF. This chain connects TRBV3-1 (or the pseudogene TRBV3-2) to TRBJ1-2; maybe TRBD1 (6 bases). Per germline, CDR1 LGHDT and CDR2 YNNKEL (reference sequence). This CDR3 spans 16 amino acids. Between the trimmed V and J ends, which lost 4 bases and 4 bases, there was a span of 19 bases.

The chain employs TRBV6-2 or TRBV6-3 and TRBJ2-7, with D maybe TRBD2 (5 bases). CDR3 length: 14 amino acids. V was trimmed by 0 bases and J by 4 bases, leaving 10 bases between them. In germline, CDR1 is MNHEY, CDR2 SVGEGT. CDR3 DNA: TGTGCCAGCAGTTACTCCGGACTGCAATACGAGCAGTACTTC. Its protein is CASSYSGLQYEQYF.

This CDR3 is CAYLGGSSAMSGANVLTF. The CDR3 nucleotides read TGTGCCTACCTCGGCGGATCGTCCGCTATGTCTGGGGCCAACGTCCTGACTTTC. The chain has TRBV30 and TRBJ2-6; no firm D call. Trimming took 7 bases from V and 1 from J, leaving 23 bases between them. Germline assignment: CDR1 GTSNPN and CDR2 SVGIG (reference sequence). The CDR3 has 18 amino acids.

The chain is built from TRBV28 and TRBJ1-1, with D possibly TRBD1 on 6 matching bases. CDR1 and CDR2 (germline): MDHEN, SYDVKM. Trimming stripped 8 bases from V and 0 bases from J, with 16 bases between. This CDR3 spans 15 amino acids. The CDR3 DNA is TGTGCCAGCCCTCCGACAGGTATCATGAACACTGAAGCTTTCTTT. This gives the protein CASPPTGIMNTEAFF.

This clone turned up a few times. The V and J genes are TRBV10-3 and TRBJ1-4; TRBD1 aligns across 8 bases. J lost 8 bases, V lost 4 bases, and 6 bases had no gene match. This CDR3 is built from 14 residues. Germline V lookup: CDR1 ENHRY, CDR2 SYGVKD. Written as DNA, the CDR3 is TGTGCCATCAGTGCCGGGACAGGCGGAGAAAAACTGTTTTTT. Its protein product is CAISAGTGGEKLFF.

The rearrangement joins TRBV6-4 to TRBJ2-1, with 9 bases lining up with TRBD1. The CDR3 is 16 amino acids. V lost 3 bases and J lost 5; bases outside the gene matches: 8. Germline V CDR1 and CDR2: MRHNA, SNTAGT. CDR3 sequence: CASSEGQGKGHNEQFF. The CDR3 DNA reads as TGTGCCAGCAGTGAGGGACAGGGTAAAGGGCACAATGAGCAGTTCTTC.

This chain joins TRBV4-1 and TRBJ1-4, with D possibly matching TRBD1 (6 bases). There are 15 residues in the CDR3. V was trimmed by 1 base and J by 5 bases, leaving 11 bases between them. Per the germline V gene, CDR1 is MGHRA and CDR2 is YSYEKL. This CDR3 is CASSQGPGANEKLFF. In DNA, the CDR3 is TGCGCCAGCAGCCAAGGTCCAGGGGCGAATGAAAAACTGTTTTTT.

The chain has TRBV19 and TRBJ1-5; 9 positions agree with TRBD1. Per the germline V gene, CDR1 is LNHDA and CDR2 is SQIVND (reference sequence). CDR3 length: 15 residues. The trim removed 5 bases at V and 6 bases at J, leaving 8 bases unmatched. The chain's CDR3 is CASSLRDRAFQPQHF. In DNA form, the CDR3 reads TGTGCCAGTAGTCTACGGGACAGGGCTTTTCAGCCCCAGCATTTT.

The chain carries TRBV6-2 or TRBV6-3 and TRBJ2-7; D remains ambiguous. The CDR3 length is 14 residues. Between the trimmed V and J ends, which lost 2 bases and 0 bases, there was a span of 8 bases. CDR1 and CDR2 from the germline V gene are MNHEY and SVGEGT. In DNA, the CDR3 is TGTGCCAGCAGTTACACGCGGAGCTCCTACGAGCAGTACTTC. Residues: CASSYTRSSYEQYF.

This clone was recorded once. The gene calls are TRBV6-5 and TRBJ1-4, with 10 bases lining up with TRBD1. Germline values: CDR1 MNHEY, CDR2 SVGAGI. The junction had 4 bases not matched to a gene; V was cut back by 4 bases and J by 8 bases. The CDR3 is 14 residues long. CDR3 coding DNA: TGTGCCAGCAGTTCGACAGGGGGCGAGGAAAAACTGTTTTTT. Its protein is CASSSTGGEEKLFF.

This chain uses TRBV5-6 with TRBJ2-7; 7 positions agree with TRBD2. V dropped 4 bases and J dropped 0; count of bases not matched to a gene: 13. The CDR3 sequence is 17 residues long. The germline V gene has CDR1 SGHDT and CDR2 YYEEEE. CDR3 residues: CASSGGLTGLSSYEQYF. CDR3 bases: TGTGCCAGCAGCGGGGGACTAACGGGTCTAAGCTCCTACGAGCAGTACTTC.

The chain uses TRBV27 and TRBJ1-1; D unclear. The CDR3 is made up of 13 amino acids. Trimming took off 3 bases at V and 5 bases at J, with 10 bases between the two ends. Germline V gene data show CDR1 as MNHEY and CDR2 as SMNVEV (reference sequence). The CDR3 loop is CASSFRRVTEAFF. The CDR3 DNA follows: TGTGCCAGCAGTTTTAGGAGGGTGACTGAAGCTTTCTTT.

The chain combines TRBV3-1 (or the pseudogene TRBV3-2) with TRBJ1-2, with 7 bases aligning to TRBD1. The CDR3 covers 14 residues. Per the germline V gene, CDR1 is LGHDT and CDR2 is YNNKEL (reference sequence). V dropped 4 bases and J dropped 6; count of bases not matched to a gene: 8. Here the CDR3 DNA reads TGTGCCAGCAGCCTAAGGAGCAGGGGGGATGGCTACACCTTC. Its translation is CASSLRSRGDGYTF.

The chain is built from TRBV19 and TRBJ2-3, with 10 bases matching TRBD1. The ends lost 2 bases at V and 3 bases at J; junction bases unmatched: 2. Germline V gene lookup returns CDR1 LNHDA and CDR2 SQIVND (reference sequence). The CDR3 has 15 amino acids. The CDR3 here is CASSIPGQGTDTQYF. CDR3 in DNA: TGTGCCAGTAGTATACCGGGACAGGGGACAGATACGCAGTATTTT.

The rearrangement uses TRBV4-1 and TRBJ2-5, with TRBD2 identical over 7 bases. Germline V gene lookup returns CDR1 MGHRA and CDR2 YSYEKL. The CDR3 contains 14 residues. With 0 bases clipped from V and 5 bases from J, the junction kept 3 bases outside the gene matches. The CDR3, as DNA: TGCGCCAGCAGCCAAGACAGGCGGGGGGAGACCCAGTACTTC. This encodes CASSQDRRGETQYF.

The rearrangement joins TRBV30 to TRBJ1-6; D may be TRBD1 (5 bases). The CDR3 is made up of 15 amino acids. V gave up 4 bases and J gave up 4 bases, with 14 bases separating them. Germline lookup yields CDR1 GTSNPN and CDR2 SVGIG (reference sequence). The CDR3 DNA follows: TGTGCCTGGAATATAGGACGGGGGTATAATTCACCCCTCCACTTT. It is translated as CAWNIGRGYNSPLHF.

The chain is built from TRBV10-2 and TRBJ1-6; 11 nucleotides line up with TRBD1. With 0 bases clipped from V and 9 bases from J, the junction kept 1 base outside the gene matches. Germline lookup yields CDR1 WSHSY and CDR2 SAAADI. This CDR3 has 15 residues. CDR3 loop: CASSESGTGGSPLHF. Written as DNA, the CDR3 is TGCGCCAGCAGTGAGTCAGGGACAGGGGGTTCACCCCTCCACTTT.

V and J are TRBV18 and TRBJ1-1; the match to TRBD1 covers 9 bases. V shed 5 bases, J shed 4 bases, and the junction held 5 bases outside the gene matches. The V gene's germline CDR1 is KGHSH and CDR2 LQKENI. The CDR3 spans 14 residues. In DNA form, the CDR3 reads TGTGCCAGCTCAACGGGACAGGGATTCACTGAAGCTTTCTTT. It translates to CASSTGQGFTEAFF.

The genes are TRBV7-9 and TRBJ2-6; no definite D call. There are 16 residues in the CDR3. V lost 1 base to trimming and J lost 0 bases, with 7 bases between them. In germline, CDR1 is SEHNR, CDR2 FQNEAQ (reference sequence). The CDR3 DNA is TGTGCCAGCAGCTTAGTAATGAGCTCTGGGGCCAACGTCCTGACTTTC. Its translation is CASSLVMSSGANVLTF. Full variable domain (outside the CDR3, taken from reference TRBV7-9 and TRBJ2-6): DTGVSQNPRHKITKRGQNVTFRCDPISEHNRLYWYRQTLGQGPEFLTYFQNEAQLEKSRLLSDRFSAERPKGSFSTLEIQRTEQGDSAMYLCASSLVMSSGANVLTFGAGSRLTVL.

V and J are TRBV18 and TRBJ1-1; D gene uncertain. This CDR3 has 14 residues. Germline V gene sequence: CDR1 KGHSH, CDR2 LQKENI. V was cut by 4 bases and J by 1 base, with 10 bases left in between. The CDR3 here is CASSLPGTNTEAFF. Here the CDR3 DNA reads TGTGCCAGCTCACTCCCGGGAACGAACACTGAAGCTTTCTTT.

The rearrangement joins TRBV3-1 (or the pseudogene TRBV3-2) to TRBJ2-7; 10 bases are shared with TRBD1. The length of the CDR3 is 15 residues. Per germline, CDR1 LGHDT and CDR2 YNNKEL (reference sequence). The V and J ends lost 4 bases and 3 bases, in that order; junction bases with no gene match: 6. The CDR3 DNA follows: TGTGCCAGCAGCCGACAATGGACAGGGGGCTACGAGCAGTACTTC. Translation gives CASSRQWTGGYEQYF.

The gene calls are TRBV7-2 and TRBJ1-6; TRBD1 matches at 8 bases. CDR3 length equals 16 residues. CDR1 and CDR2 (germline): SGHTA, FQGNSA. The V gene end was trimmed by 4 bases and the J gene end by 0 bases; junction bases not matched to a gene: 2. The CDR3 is CASSYRGSSYNSPLHF. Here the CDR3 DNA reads TGTGCCAGCAGCTACAGGGGGAGCTCCTATAATTCACCCCTCCACTTT.

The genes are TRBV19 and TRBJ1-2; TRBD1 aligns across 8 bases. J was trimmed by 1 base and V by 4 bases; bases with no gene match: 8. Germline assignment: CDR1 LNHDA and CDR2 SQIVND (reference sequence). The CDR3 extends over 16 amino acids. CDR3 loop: CASSTTGTGYNYGYTF. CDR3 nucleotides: TGTGCCAGTAGTACTACCGGGACAGGTTATAACTATGGCTACACCTTC.

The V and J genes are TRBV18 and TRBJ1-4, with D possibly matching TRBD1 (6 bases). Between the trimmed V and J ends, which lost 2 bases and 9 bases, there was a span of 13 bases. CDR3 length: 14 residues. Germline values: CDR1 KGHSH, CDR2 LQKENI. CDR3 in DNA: TGTGCCAGCTCACCAGCAGGGGCGGCACAAAAACTGTTTTTT. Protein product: CASSPAGAAQKLFF.

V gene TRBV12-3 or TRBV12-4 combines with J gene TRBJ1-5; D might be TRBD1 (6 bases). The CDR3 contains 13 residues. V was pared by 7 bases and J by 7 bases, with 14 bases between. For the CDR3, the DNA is TGTGCCAGCACTACAGGGTCGAGGCAGCCCCAGCATTTT. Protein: CASTTGSRQPQHF.

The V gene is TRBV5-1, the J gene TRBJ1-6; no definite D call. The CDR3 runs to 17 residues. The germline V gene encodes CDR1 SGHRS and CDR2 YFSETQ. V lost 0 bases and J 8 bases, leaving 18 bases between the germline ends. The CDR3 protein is CASSLAPPSRGDSPLHF. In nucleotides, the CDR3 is TGCGCCAGCAGCTTGGCCCCGCCGTCTAGAGGCGATTCACCCCTCCACTTT.

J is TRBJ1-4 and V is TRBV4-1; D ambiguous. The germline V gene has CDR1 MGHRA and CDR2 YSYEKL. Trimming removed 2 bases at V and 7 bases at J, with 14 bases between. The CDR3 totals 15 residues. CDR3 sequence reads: CASSQPRSSSEKLFF. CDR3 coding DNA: TGCGCCAGCAGCCAACCGAGATCGTCGAGTGAAAAACTGTTTTTT.